These 30 T cell receptor beta chains originate from one sample sequenced in a study of Graves' ophthalmopathy and Graves' hyperthyroidism. RNA transcripts were the source from which TCR beta CDR3 regions were amplified. HTBI primers served in a first-round RT-PCR, which a second-round multiplex PCR followed. TCRdb re-derived calls from the multiplex PCR reads in MiXCR, one entry per CDR3 protein. The sample has some 210,000 distinct CDR3 sequences; around 30% are singletons. The specimen sequenced was peripheral blood. The receptors shown here come from a man between 45 and 60 years old with Graves' ophthalmopathy.

Only one count was recorded for this clonotype. The chain carries TRBV6-2 or TRBV6-3 and TRBJ2-7, with TRBD1 matching over 7 bases. Germline CDR1 is MNHEY and CDR2 is SVGEGT. V shed 8 bases, J shed 1 base, and the junction held 5 bases outside the gene matches. CDR3 length: 13 residues. The CDR3 sequence is CASGKTGSYEQYF. In DNA, the CDR3 is TGTGCCAGCGGGAAGACAGGGTCCTACGAGCAGTACTTC.

This clonotype showed up many times. The chain recombines TRBV28 with TRBJ1-5; TRBD1 is a possible D gene (6 bases). V dropped 5 bases and J dropped 5 bases, with 16 bases sitting between them. The CDR3 is 15 residues long. Germline V gives CDR1 MDHEN, CDR2 SYDVKM. CDR3 region: CASSPLIGGDQPQHF. CDR3 nucleotides: TGTGCCAGCAGTCCTCTAATAGGGGGTGATCAGCCCCAGCATTTT.

This clonotype was seen at least ten times. V gene TRBV7-2 combines with J gene TRBJ2-5; TRBD2 might be the D (6 bases). The V gene's germline CDR1 is SGHTA and CDR2 FQGNSA. V lost 1 base to trimming and J lost 4 bases, with 13 bases between them. This CDR3 has 15 amino acids. The CDR3: CASSLVGSGRETQYF. Written as DNA, the CDR3 is TGTGCCAGCAGCTTAGTTGGTAGCGGTAGAGAGACCCAGTACTTC.

This clonotype was found once. V usage is TRBV29-1 and J usage is TRBJ1-2, with unresolved D. Per the germline V gene, CDR1 is SQVTM and CDR2 is ANQGSEA. V was trimmed by 4 bases and J by 2 bases, leaving 5 bases between them. CDR3 length equals 11 residues. For the CDR3, the DNA is TGCAGCGTTGTCTCGAACTATGGCTACACCTTC. Its protein is CSVVSNYGYTF.

The genes are TRBV20-1 and TRBJ1-1, with 8 nucleotides matching TRBD1. This CDR3 comprises 13 residues. CDR1 DFQATT and CDR2 SNEGSKA come from the germline V gene (reference sequence). With V trimmed by 5 bases and J by 1 base, 3 bases remained unmatched. CDR3 nucleotides: TGCAGTGCTCCAGGACAGGGGAACACTGAAGCTTTCTTT. Its protein product is CSAPGQGNTEAFF.

This clonotype came up many times. V and J are TRBV3-1 and TRBJ1-1, with D uncertain. Looked up from germline, CDR1 is LGHDT and CDR2 is YNNKEL (reference sequence). V shed 3 bases and J shed 6 bases, with 11 bases lying between them. The CDR3 contains 13 residues. CDR3 residues: CASSQGGRAEAFF. The CDR3 region has the DNA TGTGCCAGCAGCCAGGGCGGGAGGGCTGAAGCTTTCTTT.

This clonotype has at least ten counts. V gene TRBV20-1 combines with J gene TRBJ2-5; possibly TRBD1 for D (5 bases). The CDR3 has 13 residues. V lost 0 bases and J 3 bases, leaving 8 bases between the germline ends. Germline V gene lookup returns CDR1 DFQATT and CDR2 SNEGSKA (reference sequence). The DNA for the CDR3 is TGCAGTGCTAGAGACAGGGCCAAAGAGACCCAGTACTTC. Residues: CSARDRAKETQYF.

The J gene is TRBJ1-1, the V gene TRBV6-2 or TRBV6-3; TRBD1 matches 7 bases. The germline CDR1 and CDR2 sequences are MNHEY and SVGEGT. V was pared by 1 base and J by 9 bases, with 5 bases of the junction left unmatched. This CDR3 has 13 residues. This CDR3 reads CASSYFLQGKAFF. CDR3 bases: TGTGCCAGCAGTTACTTTCTACAGGGGAAAGCTTTCTTT.

Ten or more counts support this clonotype. DNA of the CDR3: TGTGCCAGCAGCTCAGGACTCCCGAACACCGGGGAGCTGTTTTTT. It specifies CASSSGLPNTGELFF. The rearrangement joins TRBV5-6 to TRBJ2-2; D perhaps matches TRBD2 (5 bases). The CDR3 covers 15 residues. The germline V and J ends were trimmed by 3 bases and 0 bases, with 9 bases remaining between them. Germline loops: CDR1 SGHDT, CDR2 YYEEEE.

This clonotype appeared many times. The gene calls are TRBV6-2 or TRBV6-3 and TRBJ2-5, with 10 bases aligning to TRBD2. The J segment lost 9 bases and the V segment lost 10 bases, leaving 11 bases of the junction unmatched. Germline V gene sequence: CDR1 MNHEY, CDR2 SVGEGT. The CDR3 contains 13 residues. The CDR3 reads CATLAGDTGAQYF. DNA of the CDR3: TGTGCCACCCTAGCGGGAGACACCGGGGCCCAGTACTTC.

This chain joins TRBV15 and TRBJ2-5; 8 nucleotides line up with TRBD2. From germline, CDR1 is LNHNV and CDR2 YYDKDF (reference sequence). Germline trimming cut 3 bases from V and 1 base from J; bases unmatched to any gene: 4. The CDR3 has 15 amino acids. CDR3 in amino acids: CATSSPGGFQETQYF. The CDR3 DNA follows: TGTGCCACCAGCAGCCCGGGGGGGTTCCAAGAGACCCAGTACTTC.

This clonotype came up many times. This chain links TRBV5-1 with TRBJ2-2, with 7 bases aligning to TRBD1. Germline CDR1 reads SGHRS; CDR2 reads YFSETQ. This CDR3 region has 15 residues. Unmatched junction bases numbered 6, after V lost 3 bases and J lost 4 bases. CDR3 in amino acids: CASSSGTVGTGELFF. In DNA form, the CDR3 reads TGCGCCAGCAGCTCCGGGACAGTGGGCACCGGGGAGCTGTTTTTT.

In this sample, this clonotype turned up many times. The V gene is TRBV11-2, the J gene TRBJ2-7; TRBD1 aligns across 9 bases. J gave up 3 bases and V 6 bases, and 6 bases lay outside the gene matches. The CDR3 length is 14 residues. Germline lookup yields CDR1 SGHAT and CDR2 FQNNGV. The CDR3 DNA reads as TGTGCCAGCAGACTGGACAGGGGCTACTACGAGCAGTACTTC. It translates to CASRLDRGYYEQYF.

The J gene is TRBJ1-1, the V gene TRBV19; D is undetermined. The V and J ends lost 3 bases and 7 bases respectively, with 12 bases between them. This CDR3 has 13 residues. Germline loops: CDR1 LNHDA, CDR2 SQIVND (reference sequence). CDR3: CASSMWEGSEAFF. CDR3 bases: TGTGCCAGTAGTATGTGGGAAGGGAGTGAAGCTTTCTTT.

The chain is built from TRBV12-3 or TRBV12-4 and TRBJ1-5; a weak D match, TRBD1 (5 bases). V shed 3 bases and J shed 7 bases, with 13 bases lying between them. The CDR3 spans 14 residues. DNA for the CDR3: TGTGCCAGCAGTTTTAGGTTGGGGCAGCAGCCCCAGCATTTT. Residues: CASSFRLGQQPQHF.

The chain has TRBV6-1 and TRBJ1-1, with 7 bases that match TRBD1. CDR1 is MNHNS and CDR2 is SASEGT in the germline V gene. This CDR3 contains 12 residues. The ends lost 11 bases at V and 3 bases at J; junction bases unmatched: 6. CDR3 loop: CAYSTGDTEAFF. CDR3 bases: TGTGCCTATTCAACAGGGGACACTGAAGCTTTCTTT.

The CDR3 is CASLGVEAFF. The DNA of the CDR3 is TGTGCCAGCTTGGGGGTTGAAGCTTTCTTT. The rearrangement links TRBV6-2 or TRBV6-3 to TRBJ1-1; TRBD1 is a possible D gene (5 bases). This CDR3 spans 10 amino acids. The germline V gene has CDR1 MNHEY and CDR2 SVGEGT. The V and J ends lost 8 bases and 7 bases respectively, with 8 bases between them.

This clonotype was detected ten times or more. This chain uses TRBV10-3 with TRBJ2-7; 8 positions agree with TRBD2. CDR3 length equals 16 residues. Trimming took 5 bases from V and 7 from J; bases not matched to a gene: 16. The germline V gene has CDR1 ENHRY and CDR2 SYGVKD. The CDR3 coding sequence is TGTGCCATCAGTAGCCCGGCTGCGGGAGGTCTCAGGGAGCAGTACTTC. It translates to CAISSPAAGGLREQYF.

This clonotype was observed at least ten times. This chain joins TRBV5-1 and TRBJ2-5, with 8 bases fitting TRBD2. Germline CDR1 and CDR2: SGHRS and YFSETQ. The CDR3 loop spans 14 amino acids. V lost 0 bases and J lost 7; bases outside the gene matches: 5. CDR3 coding DNA: TGCGCCAGCAGCTTGGCGGGAGGGCCCGGGACCCAGTACTTC. This codes for CASSLAGGPGTQYF.

This clonotype has a count of ten or more. The chain joins TRBV6-6 to TRBJ2-2; TRBD1 or TRBD2 may be the D gene (5 bases each). The length of the CDR3 is 17 residues. Trimming left V 6 bases short and J 1 base short, with 18 bases between. The germline gives CDR1 MNHNY, CDR2 SVGAGI (reference sequence). In nucleotides, the CDR3 is TGTGCCAGCAGACAACCTTCCGGGACCATGAACACCGGGGAGCTGTTTTTT. It is translated as CASRQPSGTMNTGELFF.

Many counts were recorded for this clonotype. This chain links TRBV7-2 with TRBJ2-6; no firm D call. Germline V gives CDR1 SGHTA, CDR2 FQGNSA. Trimming removed 6 bases at V and 0 bases at J, with 9 bases between. This CDR3 has 15 amino acids. As DNA, the CDR3 is TGTGCCAGCAGTCCACTTCCCTCTGGGGCCAACGTCCTGACTTTC. Its translation is CASSPLPSGANVLTF.

This clonotype was picked up a small number of times. This chain joins TRBV5-1 and TRBJ1-5; unclear D gene. This CDR3 is 14 amino acids long. V lost 5 bases, J lost 4 bases, and 13 bases lay in between. CDR1 and CDR2 from the germline V gene are SGHRS and YFSETQ. As DNA, the CDR3 is TGCGCCAGCAGGTTTGATCTTACGAATCAGCCCCAGCATTTT. Translated: CASRFDLTNQPQHF.

The chain has TRBV20-1 and TRBJ2-5; the D is unclear. This CDR3 has 12 residues. V dropped 6 bases and J dropped 4 bases, with 12 bases sitting between them. CDR1 is DFQATT, CDR2 SNEGSKA, per germline (reference sequence). The CDR3 loop reads CSAGPNRETQYF. CDR3 nucleotides: TGCAGTGCAGGTCCAAACAGAGAGACCCAGTACTTC.

This sequence joins TRBV20-1 and TRBJ1-1; possible D gene TRBD1, 6 bases. The CDR3 is 11 amino acids. CDR1 and CDR2 from the germline V gene are DFQATT and SNEGSKA (reference sequence). The germline V and J ends were trimmed by 6 bases and 4 bases, with 9 bases remaining between them. The CDR3, as DNA: TGCAGTGCCACAGGGAGCACTGAAGCTTTCTTT. As protein: CSATGSTEAFF.

The genes are TRBV6-2 or TRBV6-3 and TRBJ2-4; TRBD1 aligns across 7 bases. The CDR3 consists of 12 residues. V lost 6 bases, J lost 7 bases, and 3 bases stayed unmatched. Germline V lookup: CDR1 MNHEY, CDR2 SVGEGT. CDR3 loop: CASSFRGNIQYF. In DNA, the CDR3 is TGTGCCAGCAGCTTCAGGGGGAACATTCAGTACTTC.

This clonotype has a count of ten or more. The rearrangement links TRBV2 to TRBJ2-5; the match to TRBD2 covers 10 bases. V lost 10 bases, J lost 6 bases, and 11 bases stayed unmatched. Germline V lookup: CDR1 SNHLY, CDR2 FYNNEI. The CDR3 spans 14 residues. In DNA form, the CDR3 reads TGTGCCAATCGGAGGGCTAGCGGGAGAAAGACCCAGTACTTC. Residues: CANRRASGRKTQYF. The full variable domain, rest sourced from reference TRBV2 and TRBJ2-5, is EPEVTQTPSHQVTQMGQEVILRCVPISNHLYFYWYRQILGQKVEFLVSFYNNEISEKSEIFDDQFSVERPDGSNFTLKIRSTKLEDSAMYFCANRRASGRKTQYFGPGTRLLVL.

This clonotype came up many times. This chain joins TRBV15 and TRBJ1-5, with 7 bases lining up with TRBD1. The CDR3 has 16 amino acids. The germline gives CDR1 LNHNV, CDR2 YYDKDF (reference sequence). Trimming at V came to 3 bases and at J to 0 bases, leaving 5 bases not matched to a gene. The CDR3 spells CATSSAGGDSNQPQHF. CDR3 sequence (DNA): TGTGCCACCAGCAGCGCAGGGGGGGATAGCAATCAGCCCCAGCATTTT.

The rearrangement uses TRBV5-1 and TRBJ1-1, with D perhaps matching TRBD1 (5 bases). V was cut by 6 bases and J by 8 bases, with 23 bases left in between. There are 15 residues in the CDR3. Germline-derived CDR1 and CDR2 are SGHRS and YFSETQ. CDR3 DNA: TGCGCCAGCAAACAAACTTCCTTCGACAGAAAAGAAGCTTTCTTT. Translating gives CASKQTSFDRKEAFF.

This clonotype appeared many times. The rearrangement links TRBV6-1 to TRBJ1-1; D remains unclear. Trimming removed 1 base at V and 0 bases at J, with 6 bases between. The germline CDR1 and CDR2 sequences are MNHNS and SASEGT. This CDR3 spans 14 amino acids. CDR3 protein: CASSEGTVNTEAFF. DNA for the CDR3: TGTGCCAGCAGTGAAGGGACGGTGAACACTGAAGCTTTCTTT.

V usage is TRBV20-1 and J usage is TRBJ2-7; 7 bases line up with TRBD2. The CDR3 spans 14 residues. Germline-derived CDR1 and CDR2 are DFQATT and SNEGSKA (reference sequence). J gave up 0 bases and V 4 bases, and 6 bases lay outside the gene matches. CDR3 sequence (DNA): TGCAGTGCTATAGCGGGCCTCAGCTCCTACGAGCAGTACTTC. It specifies CSAIAGLSSYEQYF.